This T cell receptor beta chain was recovered during a study of blood T cell repertoires in COVID-19. Looking at the study overall: Italy, Spain and the United States were the sources of the convalescent and acute COVID-19 samples. From T cells, B-cell-depleted T cells, or PBMCs came the material, which was cDNA or gDNA.

Per the original methods: Estimation of nucleated cell counts was performed using reference gene primer amplification. Clones were read by immunoSEQ multiplex PCR, and TCRdb kept only the in-frame ones, dropping some. The V and J calls and clone size were taken over from that table, and D and trimming were inferred from the DNA. Of about 130,000 clones listed, roughly 84% were seen once; the top ten hold approximately 12%. CDR3 length: 14 residues. The ends lost 4 bases at V and 3 bases at J; junction bases unmatched: 5. Germline-derived CDR1 and CDR2 are WNHNN and SYGVQD (reference sequence). The genes are TRBV10-1 and TRBJ2-5; the match to TRBD1 covers 7 bases. This clonotype was obtained from a woman aged 25-40 years who had recovered from COVID-19. The material sequenced was peripheral blood. The CDR3 sequence: CASSGGQREETQYF. In nucleotides, the CDR3 is TGCGCCAGCAGTGGGGGACAGCGAGAAGAGACCCAGTACTTC.